The 28 T cell receptor beta chains listed next were all sequenced from one sample in a study of blood T cell repertoires in COVID-19. Clones were read by immunoSEQ multiplex PCR, and TCRdb kept only the in-frame ones, dropping some. The table records about 98,000 clones, 87% of them present only once. The specimen was peripheral blood. The receptor set was obtained from a man between 65 and 85 years old with acute or convalescent COVID-19.

The chain carries TRBV5-6 and TRBJ1-2, with 9 bases aligning to TRBD1. The germline V gene encodes CDR1 SGHDT and CDR2 YYEEEE. Trimming at V came to 0 bases and at J to 1 base, leaving 10 bases not matched to a gene. The CDR3 runs 18 residues. The CDR3 loop reads CASSLGRLGQGDNYGYTF. CDR3 DNA: TGTGCCAGCAGCTTGGGGCGGTTGGGACAGGGTGATAACTATGGCTACACCTTC.

V and J are TRBV2 and TRBJ1-4; D gene uncertain. The V gene lost 0 bases and the J gene lost 8 bases, with 10 bases spanning the gap. Per germline, CDR1 SNHLY and CDR2 FYNNEI. The CDR3 totals 14 residues. The CDR3 nucleotides are TGTGCCAGCAGTGAAGCGCTGAGGAGGGAAAAACTGTTTTTT. It codes for CASSEALRREKLFF.

The CDR3 loop reads CASSLGRRNTEAFF. The CDR3 DNA is TGTGCCAGCAGCTTAGGACGGAGGAACACTGAAGCTTTCTTT. V is TRBV7-8 and J is TRBJ1-1; no firm D call. The CDR3 loop spans 14 amino acids. Trimming removed 1 base from V and 1 base from J, with 7 bases in between. Germline V gives CDR1 SGHVS, CDR2 FQNEAQ.

The chain joins TRBV6-5 to TRBJ2-7, with 8 positions matching TRBD1. With 6 bases clipped from V and 3 bases from J, the junction kept 7 bases outside the gene matches. In germline, CDR1 is MNHEY, CDR2 SVGAGI. CDR3 length: 14 amino acids. CDR3 nucleotides: TGTGCCAGCAGCAGAACAGGGGGTCGCTACGAGCAGTACTTC. Translation gives CASSRTGGRYEQYF.

This sequence joins TRBV7-9 and TRBJ1-5; weak D call: TRBD1 (6 bases). This CDR3 comprises 14 residues. Deletions cut 3 bases from V and 1 base from J, with 7 bases between. Germline CDR1 and CDR2: SEHNR and FQNEAQ (reference sequence). In DNA form, the CDR3 reads TGTGCCAGCAGCTTGGGGGCGAGCAATCAGCCCCAGCATTTT. Translating gives CASSLGASNQPQHF.

The rearrangement links TRBV10-1 to TRBJ2-7, with 10 bases aligning to TRBD1. The CDR3 has 13 residues. The trim removed 7 bases at V and 7 bases at J, leaving 7 bases unmatched. Germline loops: CDR1 WNHNN, CDR2 SYGVQD (reference sequence). The CDR3 DNA sequence: TGCGCCAGCATGACAGGGGGCGCGGGGGAGCAGTACGTC. As protein: CASMTGGAGEQYV.

This chain joins TRBV5-1 and TRBJ2-7; weak D call: TRBD1 (6 bases). Germline V gives CDR1 SGHRS, CDR2 YFSETQ. V shed 4 bases and J shed 7 bases, with 18 bases lying between them. CDR3 length: 14 residues. For the CDR3, the DNA is TGCGCCAGCAGCCCTACAGGGAGTTCGAGGGAGCAGTACGTC. Translation: CASSPTGSSREQYV.

The J gene is TRBJ2-3, the V gene TRBV6-4; 8 bases line up with TRBD2. V shed 2 bases and J 3 bases; nucleotides not matched to a gene: 4. From germline, CDR1 is MRHNA and CDR2 SNTAGT. The CDR3 has 15 amino acids. DNA for the CDR3: TGTGCCAGCAGTGACGGACGGGGGGGGACAGATACGCAGTATTTT. As protein: CASSDGRGGTDTQYF.

The rearrangement uses TRBV5-1 and TRBJ2-3, with TRBD2 identical over 11 bases. This CDR3 has 16 residues. Germline assignment: CDR1 SGHRS and CDR2 YFSETQ. Germline trimming cut 4 bases from V and 4 bases from J; bases unmatched to any gene: 8. For the CDR3, the DNA is TGCGCCAGCAGCACAGGACTAGCGGGCTTTGCAGATACGCAGTATTTT. Amino acids: CASSTGLAGFADTQYF.

This chain connects TRBV7-2 to TRBJ1-6, with unresolved D. The CDR3 covers 14 residues. Trimming took off 7 bases at V and 7 bases at J, with 14 bases between the two ends. Germline V gene sequence: CDR1 SGHTA, CDR2 FQGNSA. CDR3 protein: CASKAGWINSPLHF. Written as DNA, the CDR3 is TGTGCCAGCAAGGCGGGATGGATCAATTCACCCCTCCACTTT.

This clone turned up a few times. This sequence joins TRBV6-2 or TRBV6-3 and TRBJ2-6; 12 positions match TRBD2. V was clipped by 6 bases and J by 1 base; unmatched bases: 7. The CDR3 sequence is 18 residues long. CDR1 and CDR2 from the germline V gene are MNHEY and SVGEGT. The CDR3 DNA reads TGTGCCAGCAGCAATCTAGCGGGGGGGCTGTCTGGGGCCAACGTCCTGACTTTC. Its protein product is CASSNLAGGLSGANVLTF.

The gene calls are TRBV6-5 and TRBJ1-1, with D possibly being TRBD1 (5 bases). This CDR3 has 15 amino acids. Germline CDR1 reads MNHEY; CDR2 reads SVGAGI. V lost 7 bases to trimming and J lost 5 bases, with 20 bases between them. The CDR3 spells CASKYVGGGWTEAFF. The DNA for the CDR3 is TGTGCCAGCAAATACGTCGGCGGGGGTTGGACTGAAGCTTTCTTT.

This clone came up a few times. The chain uses TRBV3-1 (or the pseudogene TRBV3-2) and TRBJ1-1; unclear D gene. Looked up from germline, CDR1 is LGHDT and CDR2 is YNNKEL (reference sequence). V was clipped by 1 base and J by 8 bases, with 17 bases between them. The CDR3 is 15 residues long. Here the CDR3 DNA reads TGTGCCAGCAGCCAAGGGGTCAATATGGTCAGGGAAGCTTTCTTT. It yields the protein CASSQGVNMVREAFF.

On this clone itself: In the same sample, other DNA sequences code for this CDR3. This rearrangement joins TRBV5-1 to TRBJ2-5, with 8 bases matching TRBD2. The germline V gene encodes CDR1 SGHRS and CDR2 YFSETQ. Unmatched junction bases numbered 1, after V lost 1 base and J lost 2 bases. This CDR3 contains 14 residues. The CDR3 DNA is TGCGCCAGCAGCTTGAGCGGGGGACAAGAGACCCAGTACTTC. It specifies CASSLSGGQETQYF.

J is TRBJ2-7 and V is TRBV29-1, with unresolved D. Trimming pared 4 bases from V and 0 bases from J, leaving 13 bases between. Germline V gives CDR1 SQVTM, CDR2 ANQGSEA. This CDR3 has 14 residues. CDR3 loop: CSVAASWSSYEQYF. The CDR3 bases are TGCAGCGTTGCGGCGAGTTGGAGCTCCTACGAGCAGTACTTC.

The count of this clone is one. The chain carries TRBV7-8 and TRBJ1-6, with TRBD1 as a possible D gene (6 bases). Between the trimmed V and J ends, which lost 1 base and 10 bases, there was a span of 17 bases. The CDR3 covers 16 residues. Germline CDR1 reads SGHVS; CDR2 reads FQNEAQ. CDR3 loop: CASSLGRTAPTSPLHF. Written as DNA, the CDR3 is TGTGCCAGCAGCTTAGGGAGGACAGCGCCTACCTCACCCCTCCACTTT.

This chain links TRBV14 with TRBJ1-1; TRBD1 is a possible D gene (5 bases). CDR1 is SGHDN, CDR2 FVKESK, per germline. Trimming removed 0 bases from V and 3 bases from J, with 8 bases in between. This CDR3 is 14 amino acids long. The CDR3 sequence is CASSQDIRDTEAFF. The CDR3 nucleotides read TGTGCCAGCAGCCAAGATATCAGGGACACTGAAGCTTTCTTT.

The rearrangement uses TRBV4-1 and TRBJ1-2; D is uncertain. The germline V and J ends were trimmed by 1 base and 5 bases, with 8 bases remaining between them. The CDR3 sequence is 13 residues long. Germline values: CDR1 MGHRA, CDR2 YSYEKL. The CDR3 spells CASSQAGKYGYTF. CDR3 nucleotides: TGCGCCAGCAGCCAAGCCGGGAAATATGGCTACACCTTC.

The gene calls are TRBV19 and TRBJ1-2; 8 bases are shared with TRBD1. Per the germline V gene, CDR1 is LNHDA and CDR2 is SQIVND (reference sequence). The CDR3 runs 13 residues. J lost 3 bases, V lost 4 bases, and 1 base had no gene match. This CDR3 is CASSKTGDYGYTF. The CDR3 DNA reads TGTGCCAGTAGTAAGACAGGGGACTATGGCTACACCTTC.

This chain links TRBV7-8 with TRBJ1-1, with TRBD1 matching 9 bases. The germline CDR1 and CDR2 sequences are SGHVS and FQNEAQ. The CDR3 sequence is 14 residues long. The ends lost 4 bases at V and 5 bases at J; junction bases unmatched: 5. This CDR3 is CASSWGQGRTEAFF. As DNA, the CDR3 is TGTGCCAGCAGCTGGGGACAGGGAAGGACTGAAGCTTTCTTT.

The V and J genes are TRBV6-2 or TRBV6-3 and TRBJ2-3; D remains ambiguous. The germline V and J ends were trimmed by 5 bases and 0 bases, with 12 bases remaining between them. The germline CDR1 and CDR2 sequences are MNHEY and SVGEGT. CDR3 length: 15 residues. The CDR3 spells CASSLGSSSTDTQYF. CDR3 nucleotide sequence: TGTGCCAGCAGTCTCGGGTCCTCTAGCACAGATACGCAGTATTTT.

The chain couples TRBV30 to TRBJ1-6; D remains unclear. CDR3 length equals 12 residues. Trimming cost V 3 bases and J 7 bases, with 7 bases left between them. CDR1 is GTSNPN and CDR2 is SVGIG in the germline V gene (reference sequence). The CDR3 nucleotides are TGTGCCTGGAGGCGGCAGAATTCACCCCTCCACTTT. Amino acid sequence: CAWRRQNSPLHF.

The rearrangement links TRBV7-8 to TRBJ2-2; 11 bases agree with TRBD1. The V gene's germline CDR1 is SGHVS and CDR2 FQNEAQ. This CDR3 has 18 amino acids. V gave up 1 base and J gave up 2 bases; unmatched junction bases: 6. CDR3 protein: CASSLVGQGAGNTGELFF. The CDR3 DNA follows: TGTGCCAGCAGCTTAGTAGGACAGGGGGCGGGAAACACCGGGGAGCTGTTTTTT.

V gene TRBV11-1 combines with J gene TRBJ2-2; a weak D match, TRBD1 (5 bases). The CDR3 loop spans 16 amino acids. V was clipped by 2 bases and J by 2 bases, with 12 bases between them. Looked up from germline, CDR1 is SGHAT and CDR2 is FQDESV (reference sequence). The CDR3 loop is CASSLLGAGNTGELFF. DNA for the CDR3: TGTGCCAGCAGCTTATTAGGGGCTGGCAACACCGGGGAGCTGTTTTTT.

The genes are TRBV14 and TRBJ1-3; the match to TRBD1 covers 7 bases. Trimming took 3 bases from V and 7 from J; bases not matched to a gene: 6. This CDR3 comprises 14 residues. Germline V gives CDR1 SGHDN, CDR2 FVKESK. CDR3 coding DNA: TGTGCCAGCAGCCACAGGGGGATGGGGAACACCATATATTTT. This translates into CASSHRGMGNTIYF.

This chain links TRBV29-1 with TRBJ2-5; TRBD1 matches at 7 bases. J was trimmed by 5 bases and V by 6 bases; bases with no gene match: 3. Germline V gene data show CDR1 as SQVTM and CDR2 as ANQGSEA. The CDR3 covers 11 residues. In nucleotides, the CDR3 is TGCAGCGTGACAGGGTTGGAGACCCAGTACTTC. Its protein product is CSVTGLETQYF.

The rearrangement uses TRBV5-1 and TRBJ1-6; 8 nucleotides agree with TRBD1. Trimming removed 4 bases from V and 9 bases from J; junction bases left unmatched: 12. The CDR3 is 16 residues long. Germline loops: CDR1 SGHRS, CDR2 YFSETQ. CDR3 in amino acids: CASSLLRTGMGSPLHF. The CDR3 region has the DNA TGCGCCAGCAGCCTCCTCCGGACAGGGATGGGTTCACCCCTCCACTTT.

The V and J genes are TRBV2 and TRBJ1-4; 7 bases align to TRBD1. Unmatched junction bases numbered 6, after V lost 7 bases and J lost 7 bases. The V gene's germline CDR1 is SNHLY and CDR2 FYNNEI. CDR3 length: 13 residues. CDR3 bases: TGTGCCAGCAAGAGGGGGCAGGCTGAAAAACTGTTTTTT. This sequence encodes CASKRGQAEKLFF.